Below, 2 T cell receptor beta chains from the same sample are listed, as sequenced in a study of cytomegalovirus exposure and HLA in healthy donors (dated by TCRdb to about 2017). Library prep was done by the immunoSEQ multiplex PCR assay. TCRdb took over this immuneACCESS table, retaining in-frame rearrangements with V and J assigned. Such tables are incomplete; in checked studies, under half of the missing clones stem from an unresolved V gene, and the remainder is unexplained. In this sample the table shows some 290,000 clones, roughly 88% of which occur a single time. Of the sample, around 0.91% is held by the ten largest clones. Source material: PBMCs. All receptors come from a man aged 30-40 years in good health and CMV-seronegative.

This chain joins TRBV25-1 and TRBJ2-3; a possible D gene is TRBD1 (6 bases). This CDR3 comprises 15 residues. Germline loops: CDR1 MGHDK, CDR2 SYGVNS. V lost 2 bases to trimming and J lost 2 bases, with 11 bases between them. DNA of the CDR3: TGTGCCAGCAGTGAAGGGCCAGGGGTCACAGATACGCAGTATTTT. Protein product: CASSEGPGVTDTQYF.

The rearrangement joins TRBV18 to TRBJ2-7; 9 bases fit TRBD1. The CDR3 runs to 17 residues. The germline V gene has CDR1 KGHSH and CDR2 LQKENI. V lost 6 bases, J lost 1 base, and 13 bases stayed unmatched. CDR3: CASSPDPWDRASYEQYF. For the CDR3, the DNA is TGTGCCAGCTCTCCGGACCCTTGGGACAGGGCGTCCTACGAGCAGTACTTC.